This T cell receptor (beta chain) was profiled in a study of blood T cells in healthy people across ages. Each of the donors had approximately 10 milliliters of peripheral blood drawn into EDTA-treated Vacutainer tubes. A sample-barcoded 5' primer and a J-beta primer mix were used in a second PCR of about 6 to 12 cycles. One entry per CDR3 protein results from TCRdb running MiXCR on the 5' RACE reads. The profile shows nearly 1 million distinct CDR3 sequences, roughly half of them singletons. As concerns this clonotype: Antigen unknown.

General study points: There were more naive CD4+ cells and higher diversity in long-lived donors than in aged donors. PBMCs left unsorted prevented a conclusive naive versus antigen-experienced comparison.

Trimming left V 2 bases short and J 3 bases short, with 9 bases between. This CDR3 is built from 14 residues. Per the germline V gene, CDR1 is SGHDT and CDR2 is YYEEEE. The gene calls are TRBV5-6 and TRBJ2-1; D is undetermined. Sequenced: blood. This sequence originates from an older woman in good health. This CDR3 is CASSLMWGYNEQFF. CDR3 coding DNA: TGTGCCAGCAGCTTAATGTGGGGCTACAATGAGCAGTTCTTC.